Below, 21 T cell receptor beta chains from the same sample are listed, as sequenced in a study of blood T cell repertoires in COVID-19. Profiling relied on immunoSEQ multiplex PCR, and the TCRdb table lists in-frame clones only, not all of them. The sample has about 67,000 clones, 87% seen once. The sequencing sample was made of peripheral blood. These receptors came from a man aged 50-59 years with active COVID-19.

This chain links TRBV2 with TRBJ2-3; 9 bases map to TRBD1. The germline V gene has CDR1 SNHLY and CDR2 FYNNEI. The CDR3 totals 15 residues. The J segment lost 8 bases and the V segment lost 5 bases, leaving 11 bases of the junction unmatched. The CDR3 bases are TGTGCCAGCAGTTCCCCGGGACAGGGACAAAGTACGCAGTATTTT. It translates to CASSSPGQGQSTQYF.

This sequence joins TRBV11-3 and TRBJ2-2; 7 nucleotides align to TRBD1. The CDR3 runs 14 residues. Germline CDR1 SGHNT, CDR2 YENEEA. The J segment lost 3 bases and the V segment lost 5 bases, leaving 3 bases of the junction unmatched. This CDR3 is CASSTGQHTGELFF. In DNA form, the CDR3 reads TGTGCCAGCAGCACGGGACAGCACACCGGGGAGCTGTTTTTT.

This chain links TRBV7-8 with TRBJ1-6; the D is unclear. The CDR3 totals 17 residues. Germline CDR1 and CDR2: SGHVS and FQNEAQ. Between the trimmed V and J ends, which lost 1 base and 0 bases, there was a span of 10 bases. Here the CDR3 reads CASSLVSGSSYNSPLHF. CDR3 coding DNA: TGTGCCAGCAGCTTAGTTTCCGGGAGCTCCTATAATTCACCCCTCCACTTT.

This clone was picked up many times. This sequence joins TRBV18 and TRBJ2-7; possibly TRBD2 for D (5 bases). The CDR3 is 14 residues long. Germline CDR1 reads KGHSH; CDR2 reads LQKENI. V dropped 0 bases and J dropped 7 bases, with 13 bases sitting between them. CDR3 region: CASSPPNPAGEQYF. The CDR3 nucleotides are TGTGCCAGCTCACCACCGAACCCCGCGGGTGAGCAGTACTTC.

V gene TRBV6-2 or TRBV6-3 combines with J gene TRBJ2-5; D might be TRBD2 (7 bases). This CDR3 is 15 amino acids long. Trimming left V 6 bases short and J 5 bases short, with 19 bases between. The germline gives CDR1 MNHEY, CDR2 SVGEGT. The chain's CDR3 is CASSPSLAGAETQYF. The CDR3 nucleotides read TGTGCCAGCAGCCCCTCTCTGGCGGGGGCGGAGACCCAGTACTTC.

This clone was seen only once. This rearrangement joins TRBV6-5 to TRBJ1-1, with TRBD1 identical over 11 bases. This CDR3 spans 14 amino acids. Germline V CDR1 and CDR2: MNHEY, SVGAGI. V lost 6 bases and J lost 5; bases outside the gene matches: 5. The CDR3 sequence is CASRGQGARTEAFF. CDR3 bases: TGTGCCAGCAGAGGACAGGGGGCGAGGACTGAAGCTTTCTTT.

This clone was observed a single time. The chain links TRBV4-1 to TRBJ2-1, with TRBD1 identical over 9 bases. V trimming: 0 bases; J trimming: 8 bases; junction bases outside the gene matches: 8. The CDR3 sequence is 16 residues long. Per germline, CDR1 MGHRA and CDR2 YSYEKL. The DNA of the CDR3 is TGCGCCAGCAGCCAAGAGGGGACAGGGAGTGGCGATGAGCAGTTCTTC. Protein: CASSQEGTGSGDEQFF.

The chain links TRBV18 to TRBJ2-3, with unresolved D. Trimming took 0 bases from V and 5 from J, leaving 9 bases between them. The length of the CDR3 is 14 residues. Germline loops: CDR1 KGHSH, CDR2 LQKENI. CDR3 amino acids: CASSPPSTGDTQYF. CDR3 in DNA: TGTGCCAGCTCACCACCGTCCACGGGAGATACGCAGTATTTT.

This clone was seen more than once but under ten times. J is TRBJ1-6 and V is TRBV10-3; TRBD1 aligns across 12 bases. CDR3 size: 15 residues. CDR1 is ENHRY, CDR2 SYGVKD, per germline. J gave up 9 bases and V 5 bases, and 5 bases lay outside the gene matches. The CDR3: CAISPGQGALSPLHF. Written as DNA, the CDR3 is TGTGCCATCAGTCCGGGACAGGGGGCGCTTTCACCCCTCCACTTT.

This clone turned up a few times. The genes are TRBV7-2 and TRBJ1-1; no clear D gene. The germline V gene encodes CDR1 SGHTA and CDR2 FQGNSA. The V gene lost 8 bases and the J gene lost 0 bases, with 16 bases spanning the gap. CDR3 length: 15 residues. Here the CDR3 DNA reads TGTGCCAGCGGGCCGGGGATAAGCCTGAACACTGAAGCTTTCTTT. Translating it yields CASGPGISLNTEAFF. The full variable domain, completed using reference TRBV7-2 and TRBJ1-1, is GAGVSQSPSNKVTEKGKDVELRCDPISGHTALYWYRQSLGQGLEFLIYFQGNSAPDKSGLPSDRFSAERTGGSVSTLTIQRTQQEDSAVYLCASGPGISLNTEAFFGQGTRLTVV.

The chain is built from TRBV7-9 and TRBJ1-4, with TRBD1 matching over 12 bases. The V gene end was trimmed by 2 bases and the J gene end by 0 bases; junction bases not matched to a gene: 7. Germline-derived CDR1 and CDR2 are SEHNR and FQNEAQ (reference sequence). This CDR3 region has 19 residues. The CDR3 loop is CASSLPGQGAGATNEKLFF. The CDR3 DNA is TGTGCCAGCAGCTTACCGGGACAGGGGGCGGGCGCAACTAATGAAAAACTGTTTTTT.

This chain joins TRBV2 and TRBJ2-1; 9 bases align to TRBD2. The length of the CDR3 is 15 residues. Trimming cost V 8 bases and J 7 bases; bases outside gene matches: 12. Germline V gene lookup returns CDR1 SNHLY and CDR2 FYNNEI. CDR3 DNA: TGTGCCAGCGTCGCCGTAGCGGGAGCCACTAATGAGCAGTTCTTC. It specifies CASVAVAGATNEQFF.

This rearrangement joins TRBV5-4 to TRBJ2-7; 9 nucleotides agree with TRBD2. Germline CDR1 is SGHNT and CDR2 is YYREEE (reference sequence). Losses at the gene ends were 4 bases for V and 3 bases for J; bases not matched to a gene: 8. The CDR3 spans 15 residues. Written as DNA, the CDR3 is TGTGCCAGCAGCGCCCGCGGGGGGGCTATCTACGAGCAGTACTTC. It yields the protein CASSARGGAIYEQYF.

The chain is built from TRBV5-1 and TRBJ2-3, with 7 nucleotides matching TRBD2. CDR1 and CDR2 (germline): SGHRS, YFSETQ. The CDR3 extends over 15 amino acids. Trimming took 3 bases from V and 0 from J; bases not matched to a gene: 4. The CDR3 is CASSSSGASTDTQYF. Here the CDR3 DNA reads TGCGCCAGCAGCTCTAGCGGAGCTAGCACAGATACGCAGTATTTT.

The chain employs TRBV7-8 and TRBJ2-1; the D gene is possibly TRBD2 (7 bases). The CDR3 sequence is 17 residues long. The germline gives CDR1 SGHVS, CDR2 FQNEAQ. The V and J ends lost 1 base and 4 bases respectively, with 17 bases between them. In DNA, the CDR3 is TGTGCCAGCAGCTTAGAGGGGGGGCCGACCTCTTACAATGAGCAGTTCTTC. It encodes CASSLEGGPTSYNEQFF. Full variable domain (remainder filled in from reference TRBV7-8 and TRBJ2-1): GAGVSQSPRYKVAKRGQDVALRCDPISGHVSLFWYQQALGQGPEFLTYFQNEAQLDKSGLPSDRFFAERPEGSVSTLKIQRTQQEDSAVYLCASSLEGGPTSYNEQFFGPGTRLTVL.

The chain couples TRBV7-8 to TRBJ1-5, with TRBD1 matching over 8 bases. V lost 5 bases to trimming and J lost 3 bases; unmatched junction nucleotides: 9. In germline, CDR1 is SGHVS, CDR2 FQNEAQ. The CDR3 has 16 amino acids. The CDR3: CASSPSTGVINQPQHF. The CDR3 DNA follows: TGTGCCAGCAGCCCCTCGACAGGGGTCATCAATCAGCCCCAGCATTTT.

This clone was seen only a few times. J is TRBJ1-1 and V is TRBV7-9; D unclear. Germline assignment: CDR1 SEHNR and CDR2 FQNEAQ (reference sequence). Trimming left V 7 bases short and J 0 bases short, with 12 bases between. There are 14 residues in the CDR3. CDR3 coding DNA: TGTGCCAGCATATTCAGCGTCTTGAACACTGAAGCTTTCTTT. It is translated as CASIFSVLNTEAFF.

The rearrangement links TRBV15 to TRBJ1-4, with a possible D match to TRBD1 (6 bases). The germline V and J ends were trimmed by 3 bases and 8 bases, with 13 bases remaining between them. Per the germline V gene, CDR1 is LNHNV and CDR2 is YYDKDF (reference sequence). The CDR3 is 14 amino acids. The CDR3 here is CATSSGQPQEKLFF. The DNA of the CDR3 is TGTGCCACCAGCAGCGGACAGCCACAAGAAAAACTGTTTTTT.

This chain links TRBV6-5 with TRBJ2-3, with 9 positions matching TRBD2. The CDR3 sequence is 15 residues long. CDR1 and CDR2 from the germline V gene are MNHEY and SVGAGI. J was trimmed by 2 bases and V by 7 bases; bases with no gene match: 7. The CDR3 DNA reads TGTGCCAGCACCCCCCTAGCGGGGTCCACAGATACGCAGTATTTT. It specifies CASTPLAGSTDTQYF.

V usage is TRBV23-1 and J usage is TRBJ2-7; a possible D gene is TRBD2 (6 bases). TRBV23-1 is noted as an ORF with a role that remains uncertain. The CDR3 contains 14 residues. Trimming removed 0 bases at V and 4 bases at J, with 10 bases between. This chain's CDR3 is CASSQSNGRYEQYF. CDR3 bases: TGCGCCAGCAGTCAATCGAATGGGAGGTACGAGCAGTACTTC.

This clone appeared a few times. The chain recombines TRBV4-3 with TRBJ2-1, with a possible D match to TRBD2 (6 bases). The CDR3 is 16 amino acids. The germline CDR1 and CDR2 sequences are LGHNA and YSLEER. V gave up 0 bases and J gave up 5 bases, with 14 bases separating them. The CDR3 is CASSQDSRGKNNEQFF. CDR3 in DNA: TGCGCCAGCAGCCAAGATTCCCGCGGGAAAAACAATGAGCAGTTCTTC.